A single TCR beta chain is shown here with its context. What it recognizes is unknown. Repertoires were generated with immunoSEQ multiplex PCR, while TCRdb's copy carries only in-frame clones and drops some. The table records 2,000 to 3,000 clones, roughly 31% of them present only once. V lost 11 bases, J lost 7 bases, and 23 bases lay in between. Looked up from germline, CDR1 is KGHSH and CDR2 is LQKENI. The CDR3 runs 14 residues. This sample was taken from a study of STAT3 mutations in large granular lymphocyte leukemia. Study as a whole: Immunosuppressive therapy was given to more than half of T-LGLL patients.

The study, taken as a whole, reports: All newly emerging clones after therapy were STAT3 wild type. At least one immunodominant TCR beta clonotype appeared in every T-cell large granular lymphocyte leukemia patient.

The sequencing input was PBMCs. The gene calls are TRBV18 and TRBJ1-1, with a possible D match to TRBD1 (6 bases). The clonotype was recovered from a human donor with T large granular lymphocyte leukemia. Some clones in this sample may be carry-over from other donors' samples. The chain's CDR3 is CAFGRSGAHGEAFF. The CDR3 DNA reads TGTGCCTTTGGGCGTTCGGGGGCGCACGGTGAAGCTTTCTTT.